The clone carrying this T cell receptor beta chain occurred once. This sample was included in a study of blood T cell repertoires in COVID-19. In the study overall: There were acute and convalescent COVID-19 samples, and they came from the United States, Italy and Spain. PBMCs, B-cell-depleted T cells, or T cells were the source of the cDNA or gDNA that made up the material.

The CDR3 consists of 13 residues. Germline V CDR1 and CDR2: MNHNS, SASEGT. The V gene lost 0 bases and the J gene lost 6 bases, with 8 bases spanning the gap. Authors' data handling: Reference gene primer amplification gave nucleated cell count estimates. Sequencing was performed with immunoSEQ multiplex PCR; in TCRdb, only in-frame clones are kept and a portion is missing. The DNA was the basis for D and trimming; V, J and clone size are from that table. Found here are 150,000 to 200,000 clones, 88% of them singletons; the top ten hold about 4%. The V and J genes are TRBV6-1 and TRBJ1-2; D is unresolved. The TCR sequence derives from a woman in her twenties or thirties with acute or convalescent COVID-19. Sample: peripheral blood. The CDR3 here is CASSEAQWDGYTF. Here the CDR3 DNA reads TGTGCCAGCAGTGAAGCACAGTGGGATGGCTACACCTTC.